This T cell receptor beta chain is from a study of control samples from healthy donors and cancer patients. The CDR3 is 14 amino acids. V dropped 0 bases and J dropped 3 bases, with 10 bases sitting between them. CDR1 and CDR2 (germline): SGDLS, YYNGEE. Sequenced by immunoSEQ multiplex PCR; TCRdb stores in-frame clones only, minus some. This table has roughly 63,000 clones, 90% appearing once. This clone was observed a single time. Sequenced material: PBMCs. This chain uses TRBV9 with TRBJ2-7; weak D call: TRBD1 (6 bases). The TCR sequence derives from a man aged 55-75 years with colorectal cancer. The CDR3 coding sequence is TGTGCCAGCAGCGTAGGTAAGGGGGTCTACGAGCAGTACTTC. Translated, it gives CASSVGKGVYEQYF.